The clone carrying this T cell receptor beta chain was seen only a few times. Generated by immunoSEQ multiplex PCR, the TCRdb table keeps only in-frame clones and is missing some. The table shows about 92,000 clones, with 85% to 90% occurring only once. The data belong to a study of glioma-infiltrating T cells after dendritic cell vaccination. For the study at large: Patients received three intradermal dendritic cell vaccine injections at biweekly intervals.

PBMC were collected before vaccination, two weeks after the third vaccination, and at progression. The CDR3 spans 16 residues. V gave up 2 bases and J gave up 0 bases, with 13 bases separating them. Germline CDR1 SEHNR, CDR2 FQNEAQ (reference sequence). This sample comprised blood, obtained before dendritic cell vaccination. The gene calls are TRBV7-9 and TRBJ1-2; the D is unclear. The receptor's source is a human donor with glioblastoma. As DNA, the CDR3 is TGTGCCAGCAGCTTACGAAGGGAGATTACTAACTATGGCTACACCTTC. Protein: CASSLRREITNYGYTF. The entire variable domain, with the rest obtained from reference TRBV7-9 and TRBJ1-2, is as follows: DTGVSQNPRHKITKRGQNVTFRCDPISEHNRLYWYRQTLGQGPEFLTYFQNEAQLEKSRLLSDRFSAERPKGSFSTLEIQRTEQGDSAMYLCASSLRREITNYGYTFGSGTRLTVV.